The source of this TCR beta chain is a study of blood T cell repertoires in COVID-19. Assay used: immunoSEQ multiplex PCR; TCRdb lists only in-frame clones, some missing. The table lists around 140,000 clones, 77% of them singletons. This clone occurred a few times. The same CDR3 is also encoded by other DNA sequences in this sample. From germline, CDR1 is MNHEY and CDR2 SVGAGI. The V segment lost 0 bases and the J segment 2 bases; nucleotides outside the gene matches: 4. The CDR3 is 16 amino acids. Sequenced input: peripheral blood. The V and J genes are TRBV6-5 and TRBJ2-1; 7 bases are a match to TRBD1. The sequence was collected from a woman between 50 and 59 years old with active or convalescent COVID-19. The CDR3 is CASSYSNRGPYNEQFF. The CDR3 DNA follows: TGTGCCAGCAGTTACTCGAACAGGGGACCCTACAATGAGCAGTTCTTC.